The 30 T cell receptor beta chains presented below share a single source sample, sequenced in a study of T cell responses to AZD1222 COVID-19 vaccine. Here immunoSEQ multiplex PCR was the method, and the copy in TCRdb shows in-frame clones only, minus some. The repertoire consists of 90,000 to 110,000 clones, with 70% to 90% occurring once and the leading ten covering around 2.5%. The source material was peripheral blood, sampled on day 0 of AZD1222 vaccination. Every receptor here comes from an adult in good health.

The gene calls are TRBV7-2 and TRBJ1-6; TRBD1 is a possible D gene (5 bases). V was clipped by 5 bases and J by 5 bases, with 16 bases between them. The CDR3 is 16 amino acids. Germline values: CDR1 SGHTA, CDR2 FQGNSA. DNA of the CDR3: TGTGCCAGCAGCCCTGGGGCCGGACTGAATAATTCACCCCTCCACTTT. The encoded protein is CASSPGAGLNNSPLHF.

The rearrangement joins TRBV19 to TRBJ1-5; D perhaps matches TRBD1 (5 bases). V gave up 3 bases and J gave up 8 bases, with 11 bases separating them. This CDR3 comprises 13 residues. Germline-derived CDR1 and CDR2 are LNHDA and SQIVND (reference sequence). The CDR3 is CASSMKGLEPQHF. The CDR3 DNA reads TGTGCCAGTAGTATGAAGGGGCTCGAGCCCCAGCATTTT.

CDR3: CASSRHRGSYEQYF. In DNA form, the CDR3 reads TGTGCCAGCAGCCGGCACAGGGGTAGTTACGAGCAGTACTTC. V and J are TRBV14 and TRBJ2-7, with 7 bases fitting TRBD1. Trimming removed 4 bases from V and 4 bases from J; junction bases left unmatched: 7. The CDR3 sequence is 14 residues long. The germline V gene encodes CDR1 SGHDN and CDR2 FVKESK.

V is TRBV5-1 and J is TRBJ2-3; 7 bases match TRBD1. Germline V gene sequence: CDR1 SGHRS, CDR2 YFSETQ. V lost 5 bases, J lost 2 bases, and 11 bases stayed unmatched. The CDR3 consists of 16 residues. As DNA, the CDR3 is TGCGCCAGCAGTTGGTCCGGGACAGCTCACACAGATACGCAGTATTTT. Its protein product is CASSWSGTAHTDTQYF. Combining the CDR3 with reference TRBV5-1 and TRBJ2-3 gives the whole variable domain KAGVTQTPRYLIKTRGQQVTLSCSPISGHRSVSWYQQTPGQGLQFLFEYFSETQRNKGNFPGRFSGRQFSNSRSEMNVSTLELGDSALYLCASSWSGTAHTDTQYFGPGTRLTVL.

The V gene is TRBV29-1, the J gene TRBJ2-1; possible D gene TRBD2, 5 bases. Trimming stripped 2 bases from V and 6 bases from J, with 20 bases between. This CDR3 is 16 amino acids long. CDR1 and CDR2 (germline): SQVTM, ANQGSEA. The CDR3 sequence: CSVELARGMISNEQFF. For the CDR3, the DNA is TGCAGCGTTGAATTAGCGAGAGGGATGATAAGCAATGAGCAGTTCTTC.

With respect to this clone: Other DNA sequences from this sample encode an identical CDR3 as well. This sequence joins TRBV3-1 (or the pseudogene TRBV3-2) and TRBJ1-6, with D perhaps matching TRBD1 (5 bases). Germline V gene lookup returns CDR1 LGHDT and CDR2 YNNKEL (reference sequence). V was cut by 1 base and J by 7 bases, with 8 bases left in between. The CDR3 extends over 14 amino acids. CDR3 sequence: CASSQVEGNSPLHF. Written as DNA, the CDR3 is TGTGCCAGCAGCCAAGTTGAGGGGAATTCACCCCTCCACTTT.

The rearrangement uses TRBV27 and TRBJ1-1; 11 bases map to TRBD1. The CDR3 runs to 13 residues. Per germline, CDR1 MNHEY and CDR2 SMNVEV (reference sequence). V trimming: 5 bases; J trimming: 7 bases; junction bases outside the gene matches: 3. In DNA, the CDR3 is TGTGCCAGCAGTCTGGGGACAGGGGGTGAAGCTTTCTTT. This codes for CASSLGTGGEAFF.

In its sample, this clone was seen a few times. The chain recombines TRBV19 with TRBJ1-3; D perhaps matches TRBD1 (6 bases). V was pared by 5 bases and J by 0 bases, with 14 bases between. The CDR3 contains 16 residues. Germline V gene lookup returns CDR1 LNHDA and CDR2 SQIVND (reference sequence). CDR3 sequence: CASSPPGQISGNTIYF. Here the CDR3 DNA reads TGTGCCAGTAGTCCTCCCGGACAGATCTCTGGAAACACCATATATTTT.

The CDR3 protein is CASEYRNEQFF. The CDR3 bases are TGCGCCAGCGAATACCGCAATGAGCAGTTCTTC. The chain combines TRBV5-1 with TRBJ2-1; D is unresolved. V lost 7 bases and J lost 6, with 8 bases in between. The CDR3 covers 11 residues. In germline, CDR1 is SGHRS, CDR2 YFSETQ.

The CDR3, as DNA: TGTGCTGCAGGGCCGGTTAGGACCGGGGAGCTGTTTTTT. This gives the protein CAAGPVRTGELFF. The chain uses TRBV7-9 and TRBJ2-2, with D possibly TRBD1 on 5 matching bases. The CDR3 extends over 13 amino acids. The V gene's germline CDR1 is SEHNR and CDR2 FQNEAQ (reference sequence). Drawing the rest from reference TRBV7-9 and TRBJ2-2, the complete variable domain is DTGVSQNPRHKITKRGQNVTFRCDPISEHNRLYWYRQTLGQGPEFLTYFQNEAQLEKSRLLSDRFSAERPKGSFSTLEIQRTEQGDSAMYLCAAGPVRTGELFFGEGSRLTVL.

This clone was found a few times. The CDR3 DNA follows: TGTGCCAGCAGTCGGGAGGGAGCTTCGGATGAGCAGTTCTTC. It yields the protein CASSREGASDEQFF. This chain links TRBV6-4 with TRBJ2-1, with 8 positions matching TRBD2. The length of the CDR3 is 14 residues. In germline, CDR1 is MRHNA, CDR2 SNTAGT. V trimming: 5 bases; J trimming: 8 bases; junction bases outside the gene matches: 8.

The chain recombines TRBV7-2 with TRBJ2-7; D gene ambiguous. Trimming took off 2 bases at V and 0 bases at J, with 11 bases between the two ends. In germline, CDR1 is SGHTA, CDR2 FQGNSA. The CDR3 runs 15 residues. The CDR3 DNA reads TGTGCCAGCAGCTTATATTACCAGAGCTCCTACGAGCAGTACTTC. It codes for CASSLYYQSSYEQYF.

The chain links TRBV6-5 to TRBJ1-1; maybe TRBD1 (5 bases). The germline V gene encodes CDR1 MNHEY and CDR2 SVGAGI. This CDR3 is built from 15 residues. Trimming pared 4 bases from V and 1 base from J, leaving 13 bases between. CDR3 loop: CASSFQGFGNTEAFF. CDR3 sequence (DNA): TGTGCCAGCAGTTTCCAGGGATTCGGGAACACTGAAGCTTTCTTT.

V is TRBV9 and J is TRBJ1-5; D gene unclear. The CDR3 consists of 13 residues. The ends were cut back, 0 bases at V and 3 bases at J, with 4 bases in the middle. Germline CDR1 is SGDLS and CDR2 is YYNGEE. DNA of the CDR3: TGTGCCAGCAGCGTAGGATTCAATCAGCCCCAGCATTTT. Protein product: CASSVGFNQPQHF.

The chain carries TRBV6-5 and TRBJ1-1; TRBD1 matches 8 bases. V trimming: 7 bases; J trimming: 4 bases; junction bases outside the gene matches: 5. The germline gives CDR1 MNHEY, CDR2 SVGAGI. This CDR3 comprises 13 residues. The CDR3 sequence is CASIRTGPTEAFF. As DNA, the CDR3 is TGTGCCAGCATAAGGACAGGGCCCACTGAAGCTTTCTTT.

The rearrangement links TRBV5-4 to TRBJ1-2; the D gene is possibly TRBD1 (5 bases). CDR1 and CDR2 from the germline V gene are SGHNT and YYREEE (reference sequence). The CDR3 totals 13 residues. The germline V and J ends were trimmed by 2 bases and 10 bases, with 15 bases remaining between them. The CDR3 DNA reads TGTGCCAGCAGCTTTCAGGGAGGGTCGGCCTACACCTTC. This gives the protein CASSFQGGSAYTF. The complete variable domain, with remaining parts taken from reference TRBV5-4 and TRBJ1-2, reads ETGVTQSPTHLIKTRGQQVTLRCSSQSGHNTVSWYQQALGQGPQFIFQYYREEENGRGNFPPRFSGLQFPNYSSELNVNALELDDSALYLCASSFQGGSAYTFGSGTRLTVV.

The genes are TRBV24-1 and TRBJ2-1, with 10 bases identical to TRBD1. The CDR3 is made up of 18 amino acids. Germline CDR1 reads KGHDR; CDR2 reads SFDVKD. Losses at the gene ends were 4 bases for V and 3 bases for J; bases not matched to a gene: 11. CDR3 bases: TGTGCCACCAGTGACAGTTTCGGACAGGGGGTCGACTACAATGAGCAGTTCTTC. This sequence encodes CATSDSFGQGVDYNEQFF.

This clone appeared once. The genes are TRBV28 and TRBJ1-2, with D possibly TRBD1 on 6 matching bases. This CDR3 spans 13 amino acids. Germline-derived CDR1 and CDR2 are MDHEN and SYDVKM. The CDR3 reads CALRQASNYGYTF. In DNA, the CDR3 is TGTGCTTTACGACAGGCCTCTAACTATGGCTACACCTTC.

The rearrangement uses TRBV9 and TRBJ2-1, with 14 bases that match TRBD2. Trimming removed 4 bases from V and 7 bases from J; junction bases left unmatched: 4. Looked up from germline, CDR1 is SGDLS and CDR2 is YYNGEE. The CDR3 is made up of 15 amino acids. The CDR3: CASSTGLAGENEQFF. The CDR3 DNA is TGTGCCAGCAGCACGGGACTAGCGGGAGAGAATGAGCAGTTCTTC.

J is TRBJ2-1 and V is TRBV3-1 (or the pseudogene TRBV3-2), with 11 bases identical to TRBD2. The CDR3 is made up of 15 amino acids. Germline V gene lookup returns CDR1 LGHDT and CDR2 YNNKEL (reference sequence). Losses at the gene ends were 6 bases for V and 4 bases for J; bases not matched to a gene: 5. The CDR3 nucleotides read TGTGCCAGCAGTCCTACTAGCGGGAGTTACAATGAGCAGTTCTTC. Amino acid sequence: CASSPTSGSYNEQFF.

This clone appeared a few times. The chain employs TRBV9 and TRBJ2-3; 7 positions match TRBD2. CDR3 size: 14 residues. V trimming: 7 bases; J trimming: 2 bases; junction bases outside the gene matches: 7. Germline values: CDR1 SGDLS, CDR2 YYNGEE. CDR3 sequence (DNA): TGTGCCAGCCACCGCGGGGGAGACACAGATACGCAGTATTTT. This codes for CASHRGGDTDTQYF.

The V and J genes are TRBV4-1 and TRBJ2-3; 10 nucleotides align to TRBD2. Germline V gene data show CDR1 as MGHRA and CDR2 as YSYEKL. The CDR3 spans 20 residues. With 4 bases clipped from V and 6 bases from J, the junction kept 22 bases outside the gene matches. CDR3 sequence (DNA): TGCGCCAGCAGCCCCTCAGCTTGGACAGCTAGCGGGAGTCTCAGGGATACGCAGTATTTT. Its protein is CASSPSAWTASGSLRDTQYF.

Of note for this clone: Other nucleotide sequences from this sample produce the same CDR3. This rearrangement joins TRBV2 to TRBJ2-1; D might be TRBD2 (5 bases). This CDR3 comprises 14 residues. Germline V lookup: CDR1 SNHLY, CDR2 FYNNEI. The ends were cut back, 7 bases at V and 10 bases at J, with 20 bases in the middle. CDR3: CASNLVGGPGEQFF. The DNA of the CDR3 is TGTGCCAGCAACTTGGTCGGAGGACCGGGAGAGCAGTTCTTC. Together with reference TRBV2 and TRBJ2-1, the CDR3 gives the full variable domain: EPEVTQTPSHQVTQMGQEVILRCVPISNHLYFYWYRQILGQKVEFLVSFYNNEISEKSEIFDDQFSVERPDGSNFTLKIRSTKLEDSAMYFCASNLVGGPGEQFFGPGTRLTVL.

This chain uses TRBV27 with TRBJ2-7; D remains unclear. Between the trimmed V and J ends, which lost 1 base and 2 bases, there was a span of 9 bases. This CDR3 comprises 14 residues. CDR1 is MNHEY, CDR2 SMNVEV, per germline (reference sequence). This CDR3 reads CASSLYGGPYEQYF. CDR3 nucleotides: TGTGCCAGCAGTTTATATGGCGGACCCTACGAGCAGTACTTC.

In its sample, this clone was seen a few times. The CDR3 DNA reads as TGTGCCAGCAGTACCCGAGCGGGAGTCGGCTACGAGCAGTACTTC. It codes for CASSTRAGVGYEQYF. The chain combines TRBV6-5 with TRBJ2-7, with 8 nucleotides matching TRBD2. Per the germline V gene, CDR1 is MNHEY and CDR2 is SVGAGI. CDR3 length: 15 amino acids. Germline trimming cut 5 bases from V and 3 bases from J; bases unmatched to any gene: 9.

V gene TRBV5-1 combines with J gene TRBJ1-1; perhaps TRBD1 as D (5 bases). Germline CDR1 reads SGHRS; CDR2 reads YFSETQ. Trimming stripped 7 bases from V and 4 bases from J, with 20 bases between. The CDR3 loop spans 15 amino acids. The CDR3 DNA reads TGCGCCAGCCGCGGATTAGATCTGGGGGGCACTGAAGCTTTCTTT. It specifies CASRGLDLGGTEAFF.

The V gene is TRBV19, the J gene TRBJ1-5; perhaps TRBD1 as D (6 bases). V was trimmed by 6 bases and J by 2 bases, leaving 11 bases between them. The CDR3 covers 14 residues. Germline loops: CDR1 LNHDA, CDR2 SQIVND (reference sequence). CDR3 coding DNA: TGTGCCAGTAGGGTACAGGGAGGCAATCAGCCCCAGCATTTT. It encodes CASRVQGGNQPQHF. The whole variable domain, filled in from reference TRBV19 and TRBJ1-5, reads DGGITQSPKYLFRKEGQNVTLSCEQNLNHDAMYWYRQDPGQGLRLIYYSQIVNDFQKGDIAEGYSVSREKKESFPLTVTSAQKNPTAFYLCASRVQGGNQPQHFGDGTRLSIL.

CDR3 DNA sequence: TGTGCCAGCAGTCGACGACGACAGGTCTACGAGCAGTACTTC. It codes for CASSRRRQVYEQYF. V usage is TRBV2 and J usage is TRBJ2-7, with D perhaps matching TRBD1 (6 bases). This CDR3 comprises 14 residues. Germline V gene lookup returns CDR1 SNHLY and CDR2 FYNNEI. The germline V and J ends were trimmed by 5 bases and 3 bases, with 14 bases remaining between them.

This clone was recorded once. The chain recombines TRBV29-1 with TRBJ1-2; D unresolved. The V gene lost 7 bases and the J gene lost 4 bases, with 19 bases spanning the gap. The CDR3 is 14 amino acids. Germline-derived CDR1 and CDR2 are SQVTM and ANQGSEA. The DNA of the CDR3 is TGCAGCGCCTACTCTGATCGGGCCCCCTATGGCTACACCTTC. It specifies CSAYSDRAPYGYTF.

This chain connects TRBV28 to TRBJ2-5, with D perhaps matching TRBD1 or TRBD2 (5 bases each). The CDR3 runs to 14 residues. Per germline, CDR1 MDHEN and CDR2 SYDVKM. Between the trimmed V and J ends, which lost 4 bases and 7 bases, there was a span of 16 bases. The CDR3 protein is CASSSTVGVWTQYF. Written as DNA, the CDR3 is TGTGCCAGCAGTTCGACGGTGGGGGTGTGGACCCAGTACTTC.